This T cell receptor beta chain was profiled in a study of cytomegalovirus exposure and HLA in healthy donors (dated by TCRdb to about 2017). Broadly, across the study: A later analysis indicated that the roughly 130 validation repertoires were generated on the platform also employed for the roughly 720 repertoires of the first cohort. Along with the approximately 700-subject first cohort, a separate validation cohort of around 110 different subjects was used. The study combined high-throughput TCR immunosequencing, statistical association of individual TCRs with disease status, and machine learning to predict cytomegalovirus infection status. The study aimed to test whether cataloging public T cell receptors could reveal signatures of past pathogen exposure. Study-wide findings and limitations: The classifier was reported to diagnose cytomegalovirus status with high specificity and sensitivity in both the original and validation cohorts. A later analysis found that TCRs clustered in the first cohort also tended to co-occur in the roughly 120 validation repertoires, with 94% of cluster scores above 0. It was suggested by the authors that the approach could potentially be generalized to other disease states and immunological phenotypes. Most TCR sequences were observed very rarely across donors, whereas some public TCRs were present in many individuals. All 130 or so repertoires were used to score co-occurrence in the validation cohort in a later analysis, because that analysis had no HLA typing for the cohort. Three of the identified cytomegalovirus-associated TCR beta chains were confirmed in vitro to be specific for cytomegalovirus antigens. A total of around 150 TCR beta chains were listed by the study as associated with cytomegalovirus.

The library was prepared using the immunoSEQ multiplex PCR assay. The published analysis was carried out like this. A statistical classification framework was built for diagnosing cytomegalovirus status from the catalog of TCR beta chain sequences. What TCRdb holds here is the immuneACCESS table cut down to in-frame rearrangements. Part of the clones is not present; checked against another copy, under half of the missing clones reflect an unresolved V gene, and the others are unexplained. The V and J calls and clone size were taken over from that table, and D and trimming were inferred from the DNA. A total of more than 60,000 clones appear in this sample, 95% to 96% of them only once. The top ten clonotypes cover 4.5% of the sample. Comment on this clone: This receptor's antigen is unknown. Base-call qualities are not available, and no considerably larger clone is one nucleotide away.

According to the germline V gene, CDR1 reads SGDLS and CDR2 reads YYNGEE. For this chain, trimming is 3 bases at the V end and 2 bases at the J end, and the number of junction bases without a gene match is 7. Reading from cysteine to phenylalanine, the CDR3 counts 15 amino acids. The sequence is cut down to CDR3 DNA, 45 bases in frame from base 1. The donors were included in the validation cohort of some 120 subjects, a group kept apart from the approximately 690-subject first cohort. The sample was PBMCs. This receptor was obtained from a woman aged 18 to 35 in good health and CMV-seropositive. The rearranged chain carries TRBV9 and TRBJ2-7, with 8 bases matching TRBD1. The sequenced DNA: TGTGCCAGCAGCGCAGGTTCGGGACAGGCCTACGAGCAGTACTTC. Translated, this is CASSAGSGQAYEQYF.